Below, 2 T cell receptor beta chains from the same sample are listed, as sequenced in a study of cytomegalovirus exposure and HLA in healthy donors. 13 Jbeta primers and 60 Vbeta primers were used for the PCR. Using immunoSEQ multiplex PCR, the repertoire was profiled, and TCRdb retains in-frame clones only, with some absent. The sample yields about 180,000 clones, around 74% seen once. Sequencing input: PBMCs. Receptor source: a male donor in good health and CMV-seronegative.

The chain combines TRBV29-1 with TRBJ1-1; D is uncertain. Germline assignment: CDR1 SQVTM and CDR2 ANQGSEA. This CDR3 region has 13 residues. V was shortened by 3 bases and J by 1 base, with 9 bases between the two germline ends. The CDR3 DNA follows: TGCAGCGTTGAGAGGAATAGGAACACTGAAGCTTTCTTT. Amino acid sequence: CSVERNRNTEAFF.

In its sample, this clone was seen a few times. The chain couples TRBV4-1 to TRBJ2-6; 10 bases fit TRBD1. Germline CDR1 reads MGHRA; CDR2 reads YSYEKL. CDR3 length equals 16 residues. Losses at the gene ends were 7 bases for V and 2 bases for J; bases not matched to a gene: 5. This CDR3 reads CASTSGQGTGANVLTF. CDR3 DNA: TGCGCCAGCACCTCGGGACAGGGGACTGGGGCCAACGTCCTGACTTTC.